This TCR beta chain was identified during a study of cytomegalovirus exposure and HLA in healthy donors. The overall study: Earlier, 110 million or so unique TCR beta sequences were recovered from approximately 200 million T cells by an analysis.

Regarding the study as a whole: Per a later analysis, HLA-associated TCR beta chains showed more clonal expansion than other, equally common TCR beta chains. In vitro testing confirmed a few CMV-associated chains as specific for CMV antigens. Later on, a genetic analysis was performed. It linked a missense variant in DCLRE1C with V- and J-gene trimming of TCR beta.

Primers for the PCR totalled 60 Vbeta and 13 Jbeta. Clones were sequenced by immunoSEQ multiplex PCR, and TCRdb holds only the in-frame ones, with some missing. The top ten clones hold around 9.6% of a sample with fewer than 250,000 clones, under 85% of them seen once. This CDR3 has 16 amino acids. Germline assignment: CDR1 SGHNT and CDR2 YYREEE (reference sequence). Trimming left V 4 bases short and J 5 bases short, with 21 bases between. About this clone itself: Antigen unknown.

This receptor was obtained from a woman aged 45-65 years in good health and CMV-seropositive. V gene TRBV5-4 combines with J gene TRBJ1-2; D gene ambiguous. Sequenced: PBMCs. For the CDR3, the DNA is TGTGCCAGCAGCCCGGGAGGTGGGCAGATTCAGTATGGCTACACCTTC. This sequence encodes CASSPGGGQIQYGYTF.